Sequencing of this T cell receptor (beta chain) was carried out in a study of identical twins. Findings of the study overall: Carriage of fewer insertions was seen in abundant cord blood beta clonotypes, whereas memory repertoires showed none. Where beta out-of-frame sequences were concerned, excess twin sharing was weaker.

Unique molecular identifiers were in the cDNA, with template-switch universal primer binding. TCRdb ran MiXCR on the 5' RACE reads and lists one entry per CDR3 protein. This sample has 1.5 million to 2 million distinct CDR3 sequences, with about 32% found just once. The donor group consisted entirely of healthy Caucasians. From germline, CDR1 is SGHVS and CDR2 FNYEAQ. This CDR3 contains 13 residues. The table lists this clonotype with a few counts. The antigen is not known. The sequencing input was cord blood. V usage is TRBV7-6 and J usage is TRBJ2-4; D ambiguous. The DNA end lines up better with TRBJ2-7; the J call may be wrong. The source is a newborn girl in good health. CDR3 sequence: CASSLASGVEQYF. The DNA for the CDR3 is TGTGCCAGCAGCTTAGCTTCGGGCGTCGAGCAGTACTTC.